This T cell receptor (beta chain) was recorded in a study of T cells in Graves' hyperthyroidism and ophthalmopathy. Template material for amplifying TCR beta CDR3 regions consisted of RNA transcripts. RT-PCR in the first round (using the HTBI primer set) targeted the TCR CDR3. One entry per CDR3 protein results from TCRdb running MiXCR on the multiplex PCR reads. In the table there are 400,000 to 600,000 distinct CDR3 sequences, around 20% of which are singletons. This clonotype has a count of ten or more. Trimming at V came to 4 bases and at J to 4 bases, leaving 7 bases not matched to a gene. This CDR3 is 15 amino acids long. Germline values: CDR1 SGHNT, CDR2 YYREEE (reference sequence).

The clonotype comes from a man between 18 and 35 years old with Graves' hyperthyroidism. The sample comprised blood. The V call is TRBV5-4, the J call TRBJ2-2; 7 bases line up with TRBD1. DNA of the CDR3: TGTGCCAGCAGCGAATACAGGGGTGGCACCGGGGAGCTGTTTTTT. It encodes CASSEYRGGTGELFF.